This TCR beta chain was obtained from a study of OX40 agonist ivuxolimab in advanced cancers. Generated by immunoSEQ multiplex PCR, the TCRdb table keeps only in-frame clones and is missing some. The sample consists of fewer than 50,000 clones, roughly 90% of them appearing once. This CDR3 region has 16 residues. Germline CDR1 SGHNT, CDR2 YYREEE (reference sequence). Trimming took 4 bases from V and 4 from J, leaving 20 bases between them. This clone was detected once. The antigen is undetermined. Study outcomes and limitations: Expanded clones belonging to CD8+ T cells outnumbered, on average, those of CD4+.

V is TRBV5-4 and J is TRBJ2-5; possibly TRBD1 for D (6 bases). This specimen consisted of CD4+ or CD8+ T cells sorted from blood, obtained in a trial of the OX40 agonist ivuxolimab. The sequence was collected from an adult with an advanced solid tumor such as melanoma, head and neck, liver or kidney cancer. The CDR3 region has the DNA TGTGCCAGCAGCCTCGGCCAAAACAGGGTCGGAGAGACCCAGTACTTC. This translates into CASSLGQNRVGETQYF.